This T cell receptor beta chain came from a study of T cell clonality in common variable immunodeficiency. Study-level results: CVID subjects showed higher TCRbeta clonality than healthy controls. Fewer TCRbeta clones were shared among CVID subjects than controls. Reportedly, TCR beta sequences from common variable immunodeficiency showed fewer deletions and N-nucleotide insertions.

Assay: immunoSEQ multiplex PCR; the TCRdb copy retains only in-frame clones and omits some. Sampling found about 19,000 clones, none seen once. To note about this clone: Its specificity is not known.

Donors gave roughly 5 to 8 ml heparinized peripheral whole blood. Sequenced input: peripheral blood mononuclear cells. The TCR originated in a human donor with common variable immunodeficiency.

CDR3: CASSLERTTGNTIYF. The DNA read from the CDR3 is TGCGCCAGCAGCTTGGAACGCACTACTGGAAACACC. The gene calls are TRBV5-1 and TRBJ1-3; D not certain. The sequenced fragment ends 3 residues before the CDR3 boundary, so the rest is inferred from the germline J gene. CDR1 and CDR2 from the germline V gene are SGHRS and YFSETQ. The CDR3 loop spans 15 amino acids. Trimming left V 0 bases short and J 2 bases short, with 9 bases between.